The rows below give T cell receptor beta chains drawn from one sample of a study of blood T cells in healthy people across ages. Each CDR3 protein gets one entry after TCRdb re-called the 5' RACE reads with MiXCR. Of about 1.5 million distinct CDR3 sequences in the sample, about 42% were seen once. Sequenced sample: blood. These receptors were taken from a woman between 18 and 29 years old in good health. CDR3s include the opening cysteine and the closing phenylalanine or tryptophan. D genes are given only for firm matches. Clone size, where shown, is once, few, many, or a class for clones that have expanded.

TGTGCCAGCAGCCAAGTCGTCAGCGACGAGCAGTACTTC,CASSQVVSDEQYF,TRBJ2-7,.,TRBV3-1,once
TGCGGCGTTGGCCAAACCTACGAGCAGTACTTC,CGVGQTYEQYF,TRBJ2-7,.,TRBV29-1,.
TGTGCCACCAGAACAGGGGGCATTTTTTATCCCGGGGAGCTGTTTTTT,CATRTGGIFYPGELFF,TRBJ2-2,TRBD1,TRBV15,.
TGTGCCAGCACAATGAGGGGAAATGAAAAACTGTTTTTT,CASTMRGNEKLFF,TRBJ1-4,.,TRBV12-3/TRBV12-4,.
TGCAGTGCAGTACGGGGGCATGGTCAGCCCCAGCATTTT,CSAVRGHGQPQHF,TRBJ1-5,.,TRBV20-1,.
TGTGCCTGGAGGGAAGGACTAGCGGTCGAGCAGTACTTC,CAWREGLAVEQYF,TRBJ2-7,TRBD2,TRBV30,.
TGTGCCAGCAGCTTATGGACTAGCGGAGCCCCGCCAGAGACCCAGTACTTC,CASSLWTSGAPPETQYF,TRBJ2-5,TRBD2,TRBV7-2,.
TGTGCCAGCAGTTTGGGGGGGACACCTATTCAGTACTTC,CASSLGGTPIQYF,TRBJ2-4,.,TRBV12-3/TRBV12-4,.
TGCGCCAGCAGCCAAGGACAGGCGAGGAGTTATAATTCACCCCTCCACTTT,CASSQGQARSYNSPLHF,TRBJ1-6,.,TRBV4-1,few
TGCAGCGTGGAAGGACTAGCGGACCACAATGAGCAGTACTTC,CSVEGLADHNEQYF,TRBJ2-7,TRBD2,TRBV29-1,.
TGCGCCAGCAGCTATACGTGGGGGGACGAGCAGTACTTC,CASSYTWGDEQYF,TRBJ2-7,.,TRBV5-1,.
TGTGCCAGCAGTTTTGGGACAGCATACTACGAGCAGTACTTC,CASSFGTAYYEQYF,TRBJ2-7,TRBD1,TRBV28,.
TGTGCCAGCAGTGTTGCACAGACATACGATGGCTACACCTTC,CASSVAQTYDGYTF,TRBJ1-2,.,TRBV25-1,.
TGTGCCAGCAGTTCGGGACTAGCGGGAGGGATTGGCTACGAGCAGTACTTC,CASSSGLAGGIGYEQYF,TRBJ2-7,TRBD2,TRBV12-3/TRBV12-4,.
TGTGCCAGCAGCTCGAGGCAGGGGGCGATCCCCTATGGCTACACCTTC,CASSSRQGAIPYGYTF,TRBJ1-2,TRBD1,TRBV7-9,.
TGTGCCAGCAGCCGCAACCCCAACTACGAGCAGTACTTC,CASSRNPNYEQYF,TRBJ2-7,.,TRBV7-2,few
TGCGCCAGCAGCCCTGGGACAACTGGAACTAATGAAAAACTGTTTTTT,CASSPGTTGTNEKLFF,TRBJ1-4,.,TRBV4-1,few
TGTGCCAGCAGAGAGGGGGGATTGGAGACCCAGTACTTC,CASREGGLETQYF,TRBJ2-5,.,TRBV2,.
TGCGCCAGCAGCCAGGGGACAGGGGCTGGTGAAAAACTGTTTTTT,CASSQGTGAGEKLFF,TRBJ1-4,TRBD1,TRBV4-3,.
TGTGCCAGCAGGACGCTAGCATACTCCGATACGCAGTATTTT,CASRTLAYSDTQYF,TRBJ2-3,.,TRBV6-2/TRBV6-3,few
TGCAGTGCATTCGAGGTTGCGGCACAATACGAGCAGTACTTC,CSAFEVAAQYEQYF,TRBJ2-7,.,TRBV20-1,few
TGCGCCAGCAGCCGGCAGGGGTGGGGTAGCGGTGACACAGATACGCAGTATTTT,CASSRQGWGSGDTDTQYF,TRBJ2-3,.,TRBV4-3,few
TGCAGTGCTAGAGGGGTGAACTATGGCTACACCTTC,CSARGVNYGYTF,TRBJ1-2,.,TRBV20-1,.
TGTGCCAGCAGTTACTTGGGGGACCAGAACACCGGGGAGCTGTTTTTT,CASSYLGDQNTGELFF,TRBJ2-2,.,TRBV6-2/TRBV6-3,.
TGCGCCAGCAGCCAAGATTGGGGGGGTGGGGTTATGTTCTTC,CASSQDWGGGVMFF,TRBJ2-1,TRBD2,TRBV4-3,few
TGTGCCAGCTCACTAGAGGGCAGGACGGGAAGCAATGAGCAGTTCTTC,CASSLEGRTGSNEQFF,TRBJ2-1,.,TRBV18,.
TGTGCCAGCAGTTACTCGCCTAGTAGCAATCAGCCCCAGCATTTT,CASSYSPSSNQPQHF,TRBJ1-5,.,TRBV6-2/TRBV6-3,few
TGTGCCAGCAGACCCGCAGAGAGTTACTATGGCTACACCTTC,CASRPAESYYGYTF,TRBJ1-2,.,TRBV28,few
TGCGCCAGCTCCGGGACTAGCGGGGGCGTCTCCTACAATGAGCAGTTCTTC,CASSGTSGGVSYNEQFF,TRBJ2-1,TRBD2,TRBV4-1,.
TGTGCCTGCAGCCAGCCACCCTACAATGAGCAGTTCTTC,CACSQPPYNEQFF,TRBJ2-1,.,TRBV7-2,.
TGTGCCAGCAAACCGGACAGGGCGGGAGAGCAGTACTTC,CASKPDRAGEQYF,TRBJ2-7,TRBD1,TRBV6-2/TRBV6-3,.
TGTGCCAGCAGTGACGGGGGCAGACCCCAGGAGACCCAGTACTTC,CASSDGGRPQETQYF,TRBJ2-5,.,TRBV25-1,.
TGTGCCAGCAGTGACCGGGGGAACGCGAACACCGGGGAGCTGTTTTTT,CASSDRGNANTGELFF,TRBJ2-2,.,TRBV7-8,.
TGCGCCAGCAGCCAAGTTGCGTCGGATGAGCAGTTCTTC,CASSQVASDEQFF,TRBJ2-1,.,TRBV4-1,.
TGTGCCAGCAGTGACGCGGGGGGCGGCACAGATACGCAGTATTTT,CASSDAGGGTDTQYF,TRBJ2-3,TRBD2,TRBV7-9,few
TGTGCCAGCAGCCAAGAAGCGAGCGGGAGGGCCAAAAACATTCAGTACTTC,CASSQEASGRAKNIQYF,TRBJ2-4,TRBD2,TRBV4-2,few
TGTGCCACTGGGGACGGATCCTACAATGAGCAGTTCTTC,CATGDGSYNEQFF,TRBJ2-1,.,TRBV2,.
TGCGCCAGCAGCCAAGATAGAGGGAGTAATGAGCAGTTCTTC,CASSQDRGSNEQFF,TRBJ2-1,.,TRBV4-3,.
TGCAGCGGACAGGGGAACTACAATGAGCAGTACTTC,CSGQGNYNEQYF,TRBJ2-7,TRBD1,TRBV29-1,.
TGTGCCAGCAGAGAGGACAGAGCTAACTATGGCTACACCTTC,CASREDRANYGYTF,TRBJ1-2,.,TRBV6-2/TRBV6-3,.